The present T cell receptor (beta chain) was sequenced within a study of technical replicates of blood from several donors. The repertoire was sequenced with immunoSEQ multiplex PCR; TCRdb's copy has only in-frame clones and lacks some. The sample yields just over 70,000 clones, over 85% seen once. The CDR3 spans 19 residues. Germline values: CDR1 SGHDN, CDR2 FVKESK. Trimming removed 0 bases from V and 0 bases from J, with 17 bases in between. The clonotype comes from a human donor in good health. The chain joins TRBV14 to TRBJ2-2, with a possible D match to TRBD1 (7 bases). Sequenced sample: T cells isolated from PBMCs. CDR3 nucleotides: TGTGCCAGCAGCCAAGATAAGTGGAGGGGGCCCCCGAACACCGGGGAGCTGTTTTTT. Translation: CASSQDKWRGPPNTGELFF.